Below are 24 T cell receptor beta chains sequenced from a single sample in a study of CD8 T cells in ankylosing spondylitis. TCRdb passed the 5' RACE reads through MiXCR, listing each CDR3 protein once. The data contain 250,000 to 300,000 distinct CDR3 sequences, 15% to 20% of them singletons. Sequencing used blood, either unsorted or a sorted T cell fraction (not recorded which). Receptors were obtained from a male donor with ankylosing spondylitis or in good health (not recorded which).

This clonotype was picked up a small number of times. CDR3 DNA sequence: TGCAGCGTTGAAGAACTCAGGACTAGCAACAATGAGCAGTTCTTC. Encoded protein: CSVEELRTSNNEQFF. The chain uses TRBV29-1 and TRBJ2-1; 8 bases line up with TRBD2. The trim removed 0 bases at V and 5 bases at J, leaving 6 bases unmatched. This CDR3 has 15 residues. Germline-derived CDR1 and CDR2 are SQVTM and ANQGSEA.

The rearrangement joins TRBV4-2 to TRBJ2-7; TRBD1 matches at 9 bases. The CDR3 covers 15 residues. Germline trimming cut 0 bases from V and 3 bases from J; bases unmatched to any gene: 3. In germline, CDR1 is LGHNA, CDR2 YNFKEQ. CDR3 DNA: TGTGCCAGCAGCCAAGAAGGGACAGGGAACTACGAGCAGTACTTC. This gives the protein CASSQEGTGNYEQYF.

This sequence joins TRBV9 and TRBJ1-1, with D maybe TRBD1 (6 bases). CDR1 is SGDLS and CDR2 is YYNGEE in the germline V gene. V dropped 2 bases and J dropped 7 bases, with 18 bases sitting between them. There are 15 residues in the CDR3. CDR3 nucleotide sequence: TGTGCCAGCAGCGTCATAGACAGGAACCAGGTTGAAGCTTTCTTT. This encodes CASSVIDRNQVEAFF.

The rearrangement links TRBV10-3 to TRBJ1-1; D call uncertain. The V and J ends lost 3 bases and 1 base respectively, with 3 bases between them. Germline V CDR1 and CDR2: ENHRY, SYGVKD. This CDR3 has 12 amino acids. The CDR3 nucleotides read TGTGCCATCAGTGATTGGAACACTGAAGCTTTCTTT. This sequence encodes CAISDWNTEAFF.

This clonotype occurred many times. V and J are TRBV24-1 and TRBJ2-3, with 7 bases fitting TRBD2. Trimming cost V 3 bases and J 2 bases; bases outside gene matches: 7. Germline CDR1 is KGHDR and CDR2 is SFDVKD. CDR3 size: 16 residues. The CDR3 bases are TGTGCCACCAGTGATCCCCGGCGGGAGAACACAGATACGCAGTATTTT. Encoded protein: CATSDPRRENTDTQYF.

In its sample, this clonotype was seen a few times. The chain carries TRBV20-1 and TRBJ2-4, with a tentative D call TRBD1 (6 bases). This CDR3 has 12 amino acids. The V gene's germline CDR1 is DFQATT and CDR2 SNEGSKA (reference sequence). V lost 3 bases and J lost 3, with 6 bases in between. CDR3 protein: CSARDSKNIQYF. DNA for the CDR3: TGCAGTGCTAGGGACAGCAAAAACATTCAGTACTTC.

The rearrangement links TRBV29-1 to TRBJ2-4, with D perhaps matching TRBD1 (6 bases). There are 12 residues in the CDR3. In germline, CDR1 is SQVTM, CDR2 ANQGSEA. V gave up 4 bases and J gave up 7 bases, with 11 bases separating them. This CDR3 reads CSVGNRENIQYF. The DNA for the CDR3 is TGCAGCGTTGGCAACAGGGAGAACATTCAGTACTTC.

The chain couples TRBV4-3 to TRBJ2-3, with 8 bases that match TRBD1. Germline V gene sequence: CDR1 LGHNA, CDR2 YSLEER. The CDR3 extends over 15 amino acids. V gave up 5 bases and J gave up 4 bases; unmatched junction bases: 8. The CDR3 sequence is CASSVVAGGADTQYF. The CDR3 DNA follows: TGCGCCAGCAGCGTGGTGGCAGGGGGCGCAGATACGCAGTATTTT.

This clonotype was counted a few times. The CDR3 DNA reads as TGTGCCAGCAGCCACATTGGCGGAAGCACAGATACGCAGTATTTT. Its protein product is CASSHIGGSTDTQYF. This chain connects TRBV3-1 to TRBJ2-3; no clear D gene. The CDR3 length is 15 residues. Germline V gene lookup returns CDR1 LGHDT and CDR2 YNNKEL (reference sequence). Trimming removed 3 bases at V and 0 bases at J, with 10 bases between.

This chain joins TRBV9 and TRBJ2-2; 14 positions agree with TRBD2. Trimming at V came to 3 bases and at J to 5 bases, leaving 3 bases not matched to a gene. Per the germline V gene, CDR1 is SGDLS and CDR2 is YYNGEE. This CDR3 has 16 residues. The CDR3 loop is CASSGGTSGGTGELFF. CDR3 DNA sequence: TGTGCCAGCAGCGGCGGGACTAGCGGGGGAACCGGGGAGCTGTTTTTT.

Regarding this clonotype: One junction end disagrees with the germline gene, perhaps due to a read error. V usage is TRBV12-3 or TRBV12-4 and J usage is TRBJ2-3; 9 nucleotides align to TRBD2. The CDR3 sequence is 14 residues long. DNA for the CDR3: TGTGCCGGCAGTTTTAGCGGGAGAACTGATACGCAGTATTTT. Amino acid sequence: CAGSFSGRTDTQYF.

The rearrangement joins TRBV2 to TRBJ2-3, with D perhaps TRBD1 or TRBD2 (6 bases each). The CDR3 runs to 15 residues. Between the trimmed V and J ends, which lost 11 bases and 2 bases, there was a span of 20 bases. In germline, CDR1 is SNHLY, CDR2 FYNNEI. In nucleotides, the CDR3 is TGTGCCGGGACGGGGGCAGGAGGGAACACAGATACGCAGTATTTT. This codes for CAGTGAGGNTDTQYF.

The sample holds many counts of this clonotype. The gene calls are TRBV20-1 and TRBJ2-5; the match to TRBD1 covers 7 bases. The CDR3 length is 13 residues. Germline values: CDR1 DFQATT, CDR2 SNEGSKA (reference sequence). J gave up 5 bases and V 4 bases, and 7 bases lay outside the gene matches. The CDR3 loop is CSAITGVGETQYF. The CDR3 region has the DNA TGCAGTGCTATAACAGGGGTCGGGGAGACCCAGTACTTC.

The chain uses TRBV2 and TRBJ2-2; unclear D gene. Per germline, CDR1 SNHLY and CDR2 FYNNEI. This CDR3 comprises 15 residues. V lost 6 bases to trimming and J lost 4 bases, with 15 bases between them. As DNA, the CDR3 is TGTGCCAGCAGAGGGATAGGACGAAGCACCGGGGAGCTGTTTTTT. Translated, it gives CASRGIGRSTGELFF.

Many counts were recorded for this clonotype. This chain uses TRBV7-2 with TRBJ2-1; 7 nucleotides match TRBD2. The V gene's germline CDR1 is SGHTA and CDR2 FQGNSA. This CDR3 spans 15 amino acids. J gave up 4 bases and V 1 base, and 4 bases lay outside the gene matches. CDR3 bases: TGTGCCAGCAGCTTAGGCGGGAGTTTGTACAATGAGCAGTTCTTC. Amino acids: CASSLGGSLYNEQFF.

The chain carries TRBV12-3 or TRBV12-4 and TRBJ2-1; D not resolved. The V and J ends lost 5 bases and 1 base respectively, with 6 bases between them. The CDR3 runs to 13 residues. CDR3 DNA sequence: TGTGCCAGCAGTGTGTTGTCCTACAATGAGCAGTTCTTC. Residues: CASSVLSYNEQFF.

A few counts support this clonotype. The gene calls are TRBV12-3 or TRBV12-4 and TRBJ1-5; TRBD1 agrees at 7 bases. The CDR3 has 13 residues. J gave up 4 bases and V 5 bases, and 2 bases lay outside the gene matches. CDR3 DNA: TGTGCCAGCAGTACAGGGGAGAATCAGCCCCAGCATTTT. Amino acid sequence: CASSTGENQPQHF.

This clonotype was counted once. The gene calls are TRBV4-1 and TRBJ2-7; D is undetermined. In germline, CDR1 is MGHRA, CDR2 YSYEKL. Trimming stripped 0 bases from V and 2 bases from J, with 14 bases between. The length of the CDR3 is 16 residues. This CDR3 is CASSQDDRAGTYEQYF. CDR3 DNA: TGCGCCAGCAGCCAAGATGACCGGGCAGGAACCTACGAGCAGTACTTC.

The sample holds many counts of this clonotype. V usage is TRBV9 and J usage is TRBJ2-3; possibly TRBD1 for D (6 bases). The CDR3 is made up of 14 amino acids. The V gene lost 4 bases and the J gene lost 5 bases, with 14 bases spanning the gap. Looked up from germline, CDR1 is SGDLS and CDR2 is YYNGEE. CDR3 sequence (DNA): TGTGCCAGCAGCTCACAGGGAGAAATAGATACGCAGTATTTT. Encoded protein: CASSSQGEIDTQYF.

J is TRBJ2-1 and V is TRBV11-2; D not resolved. Germline CDR1 SGHAT, CDR2 FQNNGV. The CDR3 has 14 amino acids. V dropped 1 base and J dropped 6 bases, with 10 bases sitting between them. CDR3 sequence: CASSLGELGNEQFF. The DNA of the CDR3 is TGTGCCAGCAGCTTAGGGGAACTCGGCAATGAGCAGTTCTTC.

Only a few counts were recorded for this clonotype. The rearrangement uses TRBV11-2 and TRBJ2-7, with D perhaps given as TRBD1 or TRBD2 (5 bases each). The CDR3 extends over 15 amino acids. V lost 1 base and J lost 6, with 16 bases in between. Germline CDR1 and CDR2: SGHAT and FQNNGV. In DNA form, the CDR3 reads TGTGCCAGCAGCTTAGGTCCGGAGAGGGGTGGCGAGCAGTACTTC. Residues: CASSLGPERGGEQYF.

This clonotype has a handful of counts. The chain is built from TRBV5-1 and TRBJ2-1; perhaps TRBD2 as D (5 bases). There are 17 residues in the CDR3. V shed 4 bases and J shed 0 bases, with 17 bases lying between them. The V gene's germline CDR1 is SGHRS and CDR2 YFSETQ. The DNA for the CDR3 is TGCGCCAGCAGCAAGACGTGGTCGGACTTCTCCTACAATGAGCAGTTCTTC. Residues: CASSKTWSDFSYNEQFF.

The rearrangement uses TRBV29-1 and TRBJ2-1; 12 positions agree with TRBD2. CDR1 SQVTM and CDR2 ANQGSEA come from the germline V gene. This CDR3 spans 16 amino acids. Unmatched junction bases numbered 10, after V lost 1 base and J lost 9 bases. CDR3 in DNA: TGCAGCGTTGAAGGGGTTGCTAGCGGGAGGGTGGGTGAGCAGTTCTTC. Its translation: CSVEGVASGRVGEQFF.

This clonotype has a handful of counts. This chain connects TRBV7-8 to TRBJ2-1, with TRBD2 identical over 7 bases. CDR3 size: 13 residues. CDR1 is SGHVS, CDR2 FQNEAQ, per germline. The DNA for the CDR3 is TGTGTCGTATTCGGGGGGTCCTACAATGAGCAGTTCTTC. Amino acid sequence: CVVFGGSYNEQFF.